In this sample, the clone carrying this TCR beta chain turned up a few times. The data originate from a study of T-cell reconstitution after alpha-beta-depleted transplantation in children. Looked up from germline, CDR1 is KGHDR and CDR2 is SFDVKD. CDR3 size: 17 residues. Trimming took 4 bases from V and 0 from J, leaving 15 bases between them. Researchers prepared the TCRbeta library using unique molecular identifiers, the study reports. Using its own MiXCR run on the PCR reads, TCRdb lists one record per CDR3 protein. The sample has some 600,000 distinct CDR3 sequences, 10% to 15% seen once. Source: PBMCs, mostly from graft donor cells, taken 360 days after TCRalphabeta/CD19-depleted stem cell transplant. This TCR was recovered from a male patient between 5 and 17 years old who had a stem cell transplant for acute myeloid leukemia, so the T cells may come from the graft donor. V is TRBV24-1 and J is TRBJ2-1; perhaps D is TRBD1 or TRBD2 (5 bases each). CDR3 sequence: CATSDSGTPSSYNEQFF. Here the CDR3 DNA reads TGTGCCACCAGTGACTCCGGGACCCCGAGCTCCTACAATGAGCAGTTCTTC.